This T cell receptor beta chain originates from a study of Ad26.COV2.S vaccination and SARS-CoV-2 variants. The sample holds one count of this clone. Germline CDR1 reads SGHRS; CDR2 reads YFSETQ. After removal of 4 bases from V and 5 bases from J, the junction contained 8 bases not matched to a gene. The CDR3 has 15 residues. The repertoire was sequenced with immunoSEQ multiplex PCR; TCRdb's copy has only in-frame clones and lacks some. The sample consists of around 450,000 clones, 75% to 95% of them appearing once. Indicated treatment: over 15 received Ad26.COV2.S at low or high dose, single or two shots; roughly five received placebo; per-sample allocation not given. Vaccine and placebo recipients were sampled on day 63 after the first injection.

This rearrangement joins TRBV5-1 to TRBJ2-7; 11 nucleotides agree with TRBD1. Sample: peripheral blood, taken in a trial of Ad26.COV2.S vaccine versus placebo. The receptor was derived from a person between 18 and 59 years old who received the Ad26.COV2.S COVID-19 vaccine or a placebo. The CDR3 DNA follows: TGCGCCAGCAGCCCCGATGGACAGGGGGCCGACGAGCAGTACTTC. Its protein product is CASSPDGQGADEQYF.